A single sample is the source of the 2 T cell receptor beta chains below, sequenced in a study of cytomegalovirus exposure and HLA in healthy donors. The PCR used 60 Vbeta and 13 Jbeta primers. Here immunoSEQ multiplex PCR was the method, and the copy in TCRdb shows in-frame clones only, minus some. The table includes roughly 170,000 clones, about 68% detected once. The sequenced sample consisted of PBMCs. Source of these receptors: a female donor in good health and CMV-seronegative.

The chain uses TRBV6-5 and TRBJ1-2; D uncertain. The germline gives CDR1 MNHEY, CDR2 SVGAGI. V lost 4 bases and J lost 5, with 11 bases in between. CDR3 length equals 13 residues. CDR3 DNA: TGTGCCAGCAGTTTTGCCGGAGCTTATGGCTACACCTTC. It encodes CASSFAGAYGYTF.

V usage is TRBV6-1 and J usage is TRBJ1-1; possibly TRBD1 for D (6 bases). The germline gives CDR1 MNHNS, CDR2 SASEGT. The CDR3 consists of 15 residues. The V end lost 5 bases, the J end lost 8 bases, and 21 bases lay between the germline ends. The CDR3 sequence: CASSTNPGTPEEAFF. CDR3 DNA sequence: TGTGCCAGCAGTACAAACCCCGGGACACCTGAGGAAGCTTTCTTT.